The clone carrying this T cell receptor (beta chain) has a single count. Antigen unknown. This sample was taken from a study of shared clonotypes between healthy human individuals. Deep level was the assay's run setting. Unsorted PBMC DNA was sequenced on ten immunoSEQ deep assay plates. Per the authors' pipeline: Without quality scores, immunoSEQ junctional reads could not be filtered like full-length reads. The data were produced by immunoSEQ multiplex PCR, yet TCRdb's version contains in-frame clones alone and is incomplete. The V and J calls and clone size are taken from that table; D and trimming were inferred from the DNA. The table records 530,000 or so clones, roughly 79% of them present only once. The CDR3 loop spans 16 amino acids. Trimming pared 4 bases from V and 1 base from J, leaving 15 bases between. The germline CDR1 and CDR2 sequences are MDHEN and SYDVKM. The study's findings and limits: Sampling was confined to blood; repertoires within tissues likely differ.

The sequence came from a woman between 40 and 50 years old in good health. Some clones in this sample may be carry-over from other donors' samples. V usage is TRBV28 and J usage is TRBJ2-3, with D possibly matching TRBD2 (5 bases). What was sequenced was PBMCs. The DNA of the CDR3 is TGTGCCAGCAGTTCCCCCCGGGAAGGTGGCACAGATACGCAGTATTTT. It encodes CASSSPREGGTDTQYF.